Sequencing of this T cell receptor (beta chain) was carried out in a study of regulatory T cells in long-lasting Graves disease. The study, taken as a whole, reports: Accuracy may have been reduced by the small sample size. The persistent group shared fewer than 3,500 public clonotypes, more than the approximately 970 shared by new patients.

Time point noted: persistent/refractory GD, antithyroid drugs over 5 years with positive TRAb. RNA from PBMCs was the source of the TCR library. The collection involved drawing 8.5 to 9 milliliters of peripheral blood into EDTA tubes. About this clonotype itself: Antigen unknown.

Through Arm-PCR of CDR3 regions and iRepertoire HTBI primers, TCR beta libraries were built. Under the authors' procedure: Gene usage covered approximately 60 TRBV and roughly 14 TRBJ segments. TCRdb ran MiXCR on the multiplex PCR reads and lists one entry per CDR3 protein. Here the V and J calls rest on TCRdb's processing, not on the authors' analysis. Among fewer than 400,000 distinct CDR3 sequences, less than 25% were seen once, and the ten largest hold roughly 20%. Germline CDR1 and CDR2: DFQATT and SNEGSKA (reference sequence). This CDR3 has 14 residues. V dropped 0 bases and J dropped 2 bases, with 11 bases sitting between them.

The sample here was peripheral blood mononuclear cells (PBMCs), taken when the disease was refractory, from a patient treated with antithyroid drugs. The chain recombines TRBV20-1 with TRBJ2-7; D perhaps matches TRBD2 (6 bases). This TCR derives from a female donor with Graves disease. The CDR3 DNA reads TGCAGTGCTAGAGAGGCTAGCGTACCCTACGAGCAGTACTTC. Translating it yields CSAREASVPYEQYF.